This TCR beta chain was identified in a study of siplizumab effects on memory and regulatory T cells. Assay used: immunoSEQ multiplex PCR; TCRdb lists only in-frame clones, some missing. The sample records approximately 9,600 clones, about half being singletons. Concerning this clone itself: Its cognate antigen is unknown.

A 37°C coculture lasting around 6 days was applied to the mixed lymphocyte reaction cells. CDR1 is SGHRS, CDR2 YFSETQ, per germline. This CDR3 has 15 amino acids. Trimming at V came to 6 bases and at J to 0 bases, leaving 6 bases not matched to a gene. The sequence was obtained from a human donor in good health; the cells came from an allogeneic mixed lymphocyte reaction. The chain carries TRBV5-1 and TRBJ1-1; 9 bases fit TRBD1. The sequenced material came from CFSE-low (dividing) CD4+ T cells sorted from an allogeneic mixed lymphocyte reaction. In DNA, the CDR3 is TGCGCCAGCACTTGGACAGGGGCTGTGAACACTGAAGCTTTCTTT. Translation: CASTWTGAVNTEAFF.